The source of this T cell receptor beta chain is a study of T cell clonality in common variable immunodeficiency. Profiled with immunoSEQ multiplex PCR; TCRdb holds only in-frame clones, not every one. In total the sample includes tens of thousands of clones, none of them seen once. General study results and limits: Fewer deletions and N-nucleotide insertions were reportedly seen in common variable immunodeficiency TCR beta sequences. CVID subjects showed higher TCRbeta clonality than healthy controls.

Germline CDR1 reads LNHDA; CDR2 reads SQIVND (reference sequence). This CDR3 is built from 15 residues. The germline V and J ends were trimmed by 4 bases and 0 bases, with 12 bases remaining between them. A few counts support this clone. The antigen is undetermined. The sequenced fragment ends 3 residues before the CDR3 boundary, so the rest is inferred from the germline J gene. The chain combines TRBV19 with TRBJ1-2; perhaps TRBD1 as D (6 bases). Sequencing used peripheral blood mononuclear cells. This receptor was obtained from a person aged 18 to 70 in good health. CDR3 residues: CASSTQGGPNYGYTF. The sequenced CDR3 bases are TGTGCCAGTAGTACCCAAGGGGGTCCTAACTATGGC.